This T cell receptor (beta chain) was found in a study of T-cell reconstitution after alpha-beta-depleted transplantation in children. Trimming stripped 5 bases from V and 0 bases from J, with 12 bases between. Germline CDR1 reads SNHLY; CDR2 reads FYNNEI. This CDR3 has 15 residues. This clonotype was recorded a few times. Molecular barcoding with unique molecular identifiers was used for the TCRbeta library. TCRdb called the PCR reads again in MiXCR, with one record for every CDR3 protein. The sample includes fewer than 550,000 distinct CDR3 sequences, roughly a tenth seen only once; the top ten take roughly 2%.

The chain carries TRBV2 and TRBJ2-3; D tentatively reads TRBD1 or TRBD2 (5 bases each). The sequence was collected from a child aged 2-15 years with inherited bone marrow failure, due to receive a stem cell transplant. Source: PBMCs, taken before TCRalphabeta/CD19-depleted stem cell transplant. The CDR3 nucleotides are TGTGCCAGCAGTCCATGGGACCGAAGCACAGATACGCAGTATTTT. It codes for CASSPWDRSTDTQYF.